One and the same sample provided the 21 T cell receptor beta chains below, sequenced in a study of shared clonotypes between healthy human individuals. The repertoire was sequenced with immunoSEQ multiplex PCR; TCRdb's copy has only in-frame clones and lacks some. The sample gives millions of clones, approximately 95% of which show up once; approximately 0.13% is in the top ten. Material for sequencing was naive CD4+ T cells sorted from blood. Subset noted: CD45RA+ positively selected. All receptors come from a young man in good health.

This chain connects TRBV18 to TRBJ2-3; TRBD1 is a possible D gene (5 bases). Germline-derived CDR1 and CDR2 are KGHSH and LQKENI. The CDR3 has 15 residues. The germline V and J ends were trimmed by 5 bases and 2 bases, with 14 bases remaining between them. Written as DNA, the CDR3 is TGTGCCAGCTCATTAAGTACAGGTTTCACAGATACGCAGTATTTT. It specifies CASSLSTGFTDTQYF.

CDR3 bases: TGTGCCAGCAGTTTAGACAGACCTCCTAACACCGGGGAGCTGTTTTTT. It is translated as CASSLDRPPNTGELFF. The chain combines TRBV6-5 with TRBJ2-2; D is possibly TRBD1 (5 bases). V gave up 4 bases and J gave up 2 bases, with 14 bases separating them. CDR3 size: 16 residues. Germline V gene sequence: CDR1 MNHEY, CDR2 SVGAGI.

V gene TRBV4-3 combines with J gene TRBJ1-5, with no clear D. Germline V gene data show CDR1 as LGHNA and CDR2 as YSLEER. The V and J ends lost 0 bases and 2 bases respectively, with 11 bases between them. The CDR3 extends over 16 amino acids. This chain's CDR3 is CASSQDTEIGNQPQHF. CDR3 in DNA: TGCGCCAGCAGCCAAGATACGGAAATTGGCAATCAGCCCCAGCATTTT.

The CDR3 reads CASSLDAYSPLHF. The CDR3 DNA follows: TGTGCCAGCAGCTTAGATGCTTATTCACCCCTCCACTTT. The chain employs TRBV11-2 and TRBJ1-6; D unresolved. V lost 0 bases, J lost 8 bases, and 5 bases lay in between. In germline, CDR1 is SGHAT, CDR2 FQNNGV. This CDR3 comprises 13 residues.

The chain employs TRBV30 and TRBJ2-5; TRBD2 is a possible D gene (7 bases). With 8 bases removed from V and 5 bases from J, the gap between germline ends came to 18 bases. The germline V gene has CDR1 GTSNPN and CDR2 SVGIG (reference sequence). The CDR3 consists of 13 residues. The CDR3 region is CAQGGGPLETQYF. The CDR3 DNA follows: TGTGCCCAAGGGGGGGGGCCATTGGAGACCCAGTACTTC. Together with reference TRBV30 and TRBJ2-5, the CDR3 gives the full variable domain: SQTIHQWPATLVQPVGSPLSLECTVEGTSNPNLYWYRQAAGRGLQLLFYSVGIGQISSEVPQNLSASRPQDRQFILSSKKLLLSDSGFYLCAQGGGPLETQYFGPGTRLLVL.

The rearrangement joins TRBV10-1 to TRBJ2-1; D unresolved. There are 14 residues in the CDR3. CDR1 is WNHNN and CDR2 is SYGVQD in the germline V gene (reference sequence). V lost 0 bases and J lost 9, with 12 bases in between. In nucleotides, the CDR3 is TGCGCCAGCAGTGAGTCGGGATCCCGGATTGAGCAGTTCTTC. Its translation is CASSESGSRIEQFF.

The chain has TRBV6-4 and TRBJ2-7; TRBD2 agrees at 10 bases. The CDR3 covers 17 residues. The germline V gene encodes CDR1 MRHNA and CDR2 SNTAGT. V lost 2 bases to trimming and J lost 5 bases; unmatched junction nucleotides: 12. For the CDR3, the DNA is TGTGCCAGCAGTGACCCTCCGTTAGCGGGAGGAGGTCACGAGCAGTACTTC. Residues: CASSDPPLAGGGHEQYF.

The chain employs TRBV7-9 and TRBJ1-2, with TRBD1 as a possible D gene (5 bases). The CDR3 covers 16 residues. Germline V lookup: CDR1 SEHNR, CDR2 FQNEAQ (reference sequence). The ends were cut back, 3 bases at V and 8 bases at J, with 22 bases in the middle. CDR3 loop: CASSFSAPTQGGGYTF. The DNA of the CDR3 is TGTGCCAGCAGCTTCTCCGCCCCGACCCAGGGAGGAGGCTACACCTTC.

The chain couples TRBV19 to TRBJ1-3, with D possibly TRBD1 on 6 matching bases. V shed 5 bases and J shed 4 bases, with 15 bases lying between them. CDR1 LNHDA and CDR2 SQIVND come from the germline V gene (reference sequence). This CDR3 spans 15 amino acids. The CDR3 region is CASSASGTMGNTIYF. The CDR3, as DNA: TGTGCCAGTAGTGCGTCCGGGACAATGGGAAACACCATATATTTT.

A note on this clone: Other nucleotide sequences in the sample specify the same CDR3. This chain uses TRBV4-1 with TRBJ2-5; a possible D gene is TRBD2 (5 bases). V was cut by 0 bases and J by 7 bases, with 6 bases left in between. Germline loops: CDR1 MGHRA, CDR2 YSYEKL. This CDR3 has 12 amino acids. CDR3 protein: CASSQDRGTQYF. The CDR3 DNA follows: TGCGCCAGCAGCCAAGATCGGGGGACCCAGTACTTC.

The V gene is TRBV30, the J gene TRBJ1-2; D not certain. Trimming left V 2 bases short and J 2 bases short, with 3 bases between. Germline V lookup: CDR1 GTSNPN, CDR2 SVGIG (reference sequence). CDR3 size: 11 residues. CDR3 nucleotide sequence: TGTGCCTGGAGTCGAAACTATGGCTACACCTTC. This sequence encodes CAWSRNYGYTF. Supplemented by reference TRBV30 and TRBJ1-2, the full variable domain reads SQTIHQWPATLVQPVGSPLSLECTVEGTSNPNLYWYRQAAGRGLQLLFYSVGIGQISSEVPQNLSASRPQDRQFILSSKKLLLSDSGFYLCAWSRNYGYTFGSGTRLTVV.

The V and J genes are TRBV4-2 and TRBJ2-5, with 9 bases fitting TRBD2. The CDR3 is 15 residues long. V trimming: 1 base; J trimming: 3 bases; junction bases outside the gene matches: 3. The V gene's germline CDR1 is LGHNA and CDR2 YNFKEQ. The CDR3, as DNA: TGTGCCAGCAGCCAAGTAGCGGGGGTGGAAGAGACCCAGTACTTC. Translation gives CASSQVAGVEETQYF.

This rearrangement joins TRBV6-6 to TRBJ1-2; D may be TRBD1 (5 bases). CDR1 is MNHNY, CDR2 SVGAGI, per germline (reference sequence). The CDR3 covers 14 residues. V was cut by 4 bases and J by 4 bases, with 13 bases left in between. The DNA for the CDR3 is TGTGCCAGCAGTTGGGGCAGAGAGGTCTATGGCTACACCTTC. Amino acid sequence: CASSWGREVYGYTF.

This chain uses TRBV5-4 with TRBJ1-1; D is possibly TRBD1 (6 bases). The germline gives CDR1 SGHNT, CDR2 YYREEE (reference sequence). Trimming left V 3 bases short and J 4 bases short, with 22 bases between. The CDR3 totals 17 residues. The CDR3 sequence: CASSSDDGSRGGTEAFF. CDR3 DNA: TGTGCCAGCAGCTCCGACGACGGGAGTAGGGGGGGCACTGAAGCTTTCTTT.

In this sample, this clone turned up once. The genes are TRBV7-9 and TRBJ1-2; no reliable D call. The V and J ends lost 1 base and 1 base respectively, with 7 bases between them. Germline loops: CDR1 SEHNR, CDR2 FQNEAQ (reference sequence). The CDR3 runs 14 residues. DNA of the CDR3: TGTGCCAGCAGCTTAGGGCAGATTAACTATGGCTACACCTTC. Its translation: CASSLGQINYGYTF.

The chain uses TRBV7-9 and TRBJ2-3, with D perhaps TRBD2 (5 bases). V dropped 5 bases and J dropped 3 bases, with 15 bases sitting between them. The CDR3 totals 15 residues. From germline, CDR1 is SEHNR and CDR2 FQNEAQ (reference sequence). The CDR3 spells CASSTYPGGTDTQYF. CDR3 in DNA: TGTGCCAGCAGCACCTACCCTGGCGGGACAGATACGCAGTATTTT. The entire variable domain, with the rest obtained from reference TRBV7-9 and TRBJ2-3, is as follows: DTGVSQNPRHKITKRGQNVTFRCDPISEHNRLYWYRQTLGQGPEFLTYFQNEAQLEKSRLLSDRFSAERPKGSFSTLEIQRTEQGDSAMYLCASSTYPGGTDTQYFGPGTRLTVL.

The J gene is TRBJ2-2, the V gene TRBV9; the D is unclear. From germline, CDR1 is SGDLS and CDR2 YYNGEE. V shed 0 bases and J shed 5 bases, with 8 bases lying between them. There are 14 residues in the CDR3. CDR3 amino acids: CASSVGPETGELFF. Here the CDR3 DNA reads TGTGCCAGCAGCGTAGGGCCGGAGACCGGGGAGCTGTTTTTT.

This chain uses TRBV28 with TRBJ1-4, with 7 bases aligning to TRBD1. Trimming removed 5 bases from V and 8 bases from J; junction bases left unmatched: 8. The germline gives CDR1 MDHEN, CDR2 SYDVKM. CDR3 size: 14 residues. The CDR3 reads CASSGVRGTEKLFF. The CDR3 nucleotides read TGTGCCAGCAGTGGGGTCAGGGGGACCGAAAAACTGTTTTTT.

V and J are TRBV2 and TRBJ1-2, with D tentatively TRBD1 (5 bases). V was cut by 8 bases and J by 4 bases, with 23 bases left in between. CDR3 length: 16 amino acids. Germline lookup yields CDR1 SNHLY and CDR2 FYNNEI. The CDR3 loop is CASGSGRGNFGYGYTF. DNA of the CDR3: TGTGCCAGCGGATCGGGACGGGGAAATTTTGGCTATGGCTACACCTTC. The entire variable domain, with the rest obtained from reference TRBV2 and TRBJ1-2, is as follows: EPEVTQTPSHQVTQMGQEVILRCVPISNHLYFYWYRQILGQKVEFLVSFYNNEISEKSEIFDDQFSVERPDGSNFTLKIRSTKLEDSAMYFCASGSGRGNFGYGYTFGSGTRLTVV.

This chain links TRBV2 with TRBJ2-1; 9 nucleotides line up with TRBD1. J gave up 2 bases and V 7 bases, and 15 bases lay outside the gene matches. The CDR3 consists of 18 residues. The germline V gene has CDR1 SNHLY and CDR2 FYNNEI. The CDR3 reads CASTLGFGGQGTYNEQFF. Here the CDR3 DNA reads TGTGCCAGCACCCTAGGTTTCGGGGGACAGGGTACCTACAATGAGCAGTTCTTC.

This rearrangement joins TRBV5-5 to TRBJ2-3, with 14 nucleotides matching TRBD2. Germline CDR1 and CDR2: SGHKS and YYEKEE (reference sequence). V shed 4 bases, J shed 1 base, and the junction held 8 bases outside the gene matches. The CDR3 covers 18 residues. As DNA, the CDR3 is TGTGCCAGCAGCCGACTAGCGGGAGGGCCGGTTGGCACAGATACGCAGTATTTT. It yields the protein CASSRLAGGPVGTDTQYF.